This T cell receptor beta chain was observed in a study of blood T cell repertoires in COVID-19. Study details: The United States, Italy and Spain supplied acute and convalescent COVID-19 samples. Sample material is recorded as cDNA or gDNA derived from T cells, B-cell-depleted T cells, or PBMCs.

Original processing notes: Estimated nucleated cell counts came from reference gene primer amplification. The method was immunoSEQ multiplex PCR; TCRdb's version includes in-frame clones alone and lacks a portion of them. V, J and clone size derive from that table, while D and trimming were established from the DNA sequence. Of about 38,000 clones listed, around 80% were seen once; the top ten hold around 1.6%. Followed longitudinally, the Seattle patients had been enrolled during active infection. Germline assignment: CDR1 MNHEY and CDR2 SVGAGI. V lost 0 bases, J lost 8 bases, and 5 bases stayed unmatched. The CDR3 extends over 14 amino acids.

The clonotype comes from a man aged 55 to 70 with COVID-19, enrolled during active disease. The chain recombines TRBV6-5 with TRBJ1-2; 8 nucleotides agree with TRBD1. The source material was peripheral blood. The DNA of the CDR3 is TGTGCCAGCAGTTACTCGGACAGGGCCGGCGGCTACACCTTC. Translated: CASSYSDRAGGYTF.